The source of this TCR beta chain is a study of CD8 T cells in ankylosing spondylitis. CDR1 is MDHEN and CDR2 is SYDVKM in the germline V gene. V lost 6 bases and J 5 bases, leaving 13 bases between the germline ends. The CDR3 extends over 13 amino acids. Preparation of TCR beta libraries was done by quantitative 5'-RACE with molecular barcodes. MiXCR was run by TCRdb on the 5' RACE reads, yielding one entry per CDR3 protein. In the table there are roughly 440,000 distinct CDR3 sequences, roughly 17% of which are singletons. Study outcomes and limitations: Previously reported in reactive arthritis synovial fluid and blood were some of the motif variants. Clones linked to the disease showed a CD8+ phenotype. They occurred at relatively low frequencies in peripheral blood. For ankylosing spondylitis blood, a TCR beta motif of 7 or 8 highly homologous variants appeared characteristic. Reportedly, disease-linked clones are significantly enriched in ankylosing spondylitis patients' matched synovial fluid.

The sample holds a few counts of this clonotype. What it recognizes is unknown. This chain links TRBV28 with TRBJ1-2; D remains ambiguous. Sequenced: blood, either unsorted or a sorted T cell fraction (not recorded which). The clonotype was recovered from a male donor with ankylosing spondylitis. Written as DNA, the CDR3 is TGTGCCAGCAGACACAAAGCTTGGTATGGCTACACCTTC. This encodes CASRHKAWYGYTF.